This TCR beta chain originates from a study of blood T cell repertoires in COVID-19. For the study at large: Some COVID-19 samples were acute and others convalescent; all came from the United States, Italy and Spain. T cells, B-cell-depleted T cells, or PBMCs supplied cDNA or gDNA.

Authors' processing steps: Reference gene primer amplification yielded estimated nucleated cell counts. Sequenced by immunoSEQ multiplex PCR; TCRdb stores in-frame clones only, minus some. V and J calls and clone size are as listed in that table; D and trimming were resolved from the DNA. The sample lists about 260,000 clones; 65% to 90% were seen once. CDR1 and CDR2 (germline): SGDLS, YYNGEE. With 4 bases removed from V and 7 bases from J, the gap between germline ends came to 14 bases. CDR3 size: 13 residues. The rearrangement links TRBV9 to TRBJ1-2; tentative D call: TRBD1 (6 bases). This clonotype was obtained from a man younger than 40 with active or convalescent COVID-19. What was sequenced was peripheral blood. CDR3 DNA: TGTGCCAGCAGCTTACAGGGTAGGAGTGGCTACACCTTC. This translates into CASSLQGRSGYTF. Full variable domain (rest looked up from reference TRBV9 and TRBJ1-2): DSGVTQTPKHLITATGQRVTLRCSPRSGDLSVYWYQQSLDQGLQFLIQYYNGEERAKGNILERFSAQQFPDLHSELNLSSLELGDSALYFCASSLQGRSGYTFGSGTRLTVV.